These 14 T cell receptor beta chains were all obtained from the same sample, sequenced in a study of T cell responses to AZD1222 COVID-19 vaccine. The table came from immunoSEQ multiplex PCR; TCRdb's copy has only in-frame clones and leaves some out. The data contain about 120,000 clones, about 90% of them seen just once; the ten biggest clones take up around 14%. The sample in question was peripheral blood, obtained on day 0 of AZD1222 vaccination. The origin of the receptors is an adult in good health.

V gene TRBV6-2 or TRBV6-3 combines with J gene TRBJ1-5; D call uncertain. CDR1 and CDR2 (germline): MNHEY, SVGEGT. This CDR3 has 15 amino acids. V lost 6 bases to trimming and J lost 0 bases, with 12 bases between them. CDR3 DNA: TGTGCCAGCAGCCCGGGCCGGGTTAGCAATCAGCCCCAGCATTTT. As protein: CASSPGRVSNQPQHF.

This clone has more than one count but fewer than ten. The chain links TRBV27 to TRBJ1-1, with unresolved D. The ends were cut back, 3 bases at V and 4 bases at J, with 12 bases in the middle. Germline V gene lookup returns CDR1 MNHEY and CDR2 SMNVEV (reference sequence). The length of the CDR3 is 14 residues. This chain's CDR3 is CASSFNIGLTEAFF. CDR3 DNA: TGTGCCAGCAGTTTTAATATCGGACTCACTGAAGCTTTCTTT.

CDR3 DNA: TGCACCAGCAGCCAAGAGTCTGGCGATGAGCAGTTCTTC. Its protein product is CTSSQESGDEQFF. The chain combines TRBV1 with TRBJ2-1. TRBV1 is classified as a pseudogene. The CDR3 is made up of 13 amino acids.

The chain uses TRBV9 and TRBJ1-5, with D uncertain. This CDR3 spans 14 amino acids. The germline gives CDR1 SGDLS, CDR2 YYNGEE. V shed 0 bases and J shed 9 bases, with 13 bases lying between them. The CDR3 sequence: CASSVATGVGPQHF. CDR3 coding DNA: TGTGCCAGCAGCGTAGCTACCGGGGTTGGGCCCCAGCATTTT.

The chain carries TRBV27 and TRBJ2-7, with D unresolved. The CDR3 is 14 amino acids. Per germline, CDR1 MNHEY and CDR2 SMNVEV (reference sequence). Trimming shortened V by 4 bases and J by 2 bases, and 12 bases separated the two germline ends. The CDR3, as DNA: TGTGCCAGCAGTTCCTATCTTAAAACCTACGAGCAGTACTTC. Translated, it gives CASSSYLKTYEQYF.

CDR3 DNA: TGTGCCAGCAGCCAAATAGACAGCGGCCACGAGCAGTACTTC. It specifies CASSQIDSGHEQYF. The rearrangement links TRBV14 to TRBJ2-7; D is perhaps TRBD1 or TRBD2 (5 bases each). The V end lost 2 bases, the J end lost 5 bases, and 13 bases lay between the germline ends. Germline values: CDR1 SGHDN, CDR2 FVKESK. The CDR3 runs to 14 residues. Filled out from reference TRBV14 and TRBJ2-7, the complete variable domain reads EAGVTQFPSHSVIEKGQTVTLRCDPISGHDNLYWYRRVMGKEIKFLLHFVKESKQDESGMPNNRFLAERTGGTYSTLKVQPAELEDSGVYFCASSQIDSGHEQYFGPGTRLTVT.

The CDR3 DNA reads as TGCGCCAGCAGCCACACCGGGTCGACGGGTAACTATGGCTACACCTTC. This translates into CASSHTGSTGNYGYTF. The chain combines TRBV4-3 with TRBJ1-2; D is ambiguous. The CDR3 consists of 16 residues. V shed 3 bases and J shed 1 base, with 15 bases lying between them. The germline CDR1 and CDR2 sequences are LGHNA and YSLEER.

The chain combines TRBV6-5 with TRBJ2-7; D is ambiguous. The tail of the sequence fits TRBJ2-5 better, so the J call may be wrong. Germline V gene sequence: CDR1 MNHEY, CDR2 SVGAGI. This CDR3 is 11 amino acids long. Here the CDR3 reads CASSYSGTQYF. The CDR3, as DNA: TGTGCCAGCAGTTACTCGGGGACCCAGTACTTC.

This clone was seen a single time. J is TRBJ2-1 and V is TRBV12-3 or TRBV12-4; TRBD1 agrees at 8 bases. CDR3 length: 12 residues. V shed 7 bases, J shed 8 bases, and the junction held 4 bases outside the gene matches. CDR3 in amino acids: CASIRTGHEQFF. CDR3 in DNA: TGTGCCAGCATTAGGACAGGGCATGAGCAGTTCTTC.

V gene TRBV7-2 combines with J gene TRBJ2-7, with 9 positions matching TRBD2. The CDR3 spans 16 residues. The J segment lost 0 bases and the V segment lost 5 bases, leaving 8 bases of the junction unmatched. Germline lookup yields CDR1 SGHTA and CDR2 FQGNSA. The CDR3 region has the DNA TGTGCCAGCAGCAGTACTAGCGGGTCCCGCTCCTACGAGCAGTACTTC. Residues: CASSSTSGSRSYEQYF.

The chain uses TRBV7-2 and TRBJ2-7; possible D gene TRBD2, 5 bases. Germline V gene lookup returns CDR1 SGHTA and CDR2 FQGNSA. Trimming removed 4 bases from V and 2 bases from J, with 12 bases in between. There are 14 residues in the CDR3. CDR3 region: CASSYGLPTYEQYF. The DNA for the CDR3 is TGTGCCAGCAGCTACGGACTCCCTACCTACGAGCAGTACTTC.

The table lists this clone with a count of one. The chain is built from TRBV19 and TRBJ1-5; TRBD1 might be the D (6 bases). The germline CDR1 and CDR2 sequences are LNHDA and SQIVND (reference sequence). This CDR3 comprises 14 residues. V was trimmed by 5 bases and J by 2 bases, leaving 10 bases between them. CDR3 sequence: CASSYRVGNQPQHF. The CDR3 DNA sequence: TGTGCCAGTAGTTACAGGGTCGGCAATCAGCCCCAGCATTTT. The entire variable domain, with the rest obtained from reference TRBV19 and TRBJ1-5, is as follows: DGGITQSPKYLFRKEGQNVTLSCEQNLNHDAMYWYRQDPGQGLRLIYYSQIVNDFQKGDIAEGYSVSREKKESFPLTVTSAQKNPTAFYLCASSYRVGNQPQHFGDGTRLSIL.

This rearrangement joins TRBV27 to TRBJ1-2; a possible D gene is TRBD1 (5 bases). CDR1 is MNHEY and CDR2 is SMNVEV in the germline V gene (reference sequence). The CDR3 is 15 residues long. V lost 6 bases and J 0 bases, leaving 14 bases between the germline ends. The CDR3 nucleotides read TGTGCCAGCAGGGGAGAGGGACGAACTAACTATGGCTACACCTTC. Protein sequence: CASRGEGRTNYGYTF.

The rearrangement links TRBV9 to TRBJ2-2; D unresolved. Per the germline V gene, CDR1 is SGDLS and CDR2 is YYNGEE. V lost 3 bases, J lost 6 bases, and 21 bases lay in between. The CDR3 has 17 amino acids. The CDR3, as DNA: TGTGCCAGCAGCGCCCAAGACTCGAATTTCGGCTCCGGGGAGCTGTTTTTT. Its translation: CASSAQDSNFGSGELFF.